The rows below give T cell receptor beta chains drawn from one sample of a study of sequential checkpoint blockade in melanoma. The data were produced by immunoSEQ multiplex PCR, yet TCRdb's version contains in-frame clones alone and is incomplete. The sample consists of 8,500 to 10,000 clones, 50% to 70% of them appearing once. The sequenced sample was CD8+ T cells sorted from blood (inferred from file names), obtained from a patient given nivolumab and ipilimumab in sequence. These receptors were collected from a human donor with melanoma. The CDR3 runs from the conserved cysteine through the conserved F or W. A D gene is named only where the DNA matches it firmly. Rows may omit the clone size; those that give it use once, few, many or a size class.

D gene	V gene	clone size	J gene	CDR3 DNA	CDR3 protein
TRBD1	TRBV7-9	.	TRBJ2-2	TGTGCCAGCAGCTCCGGGACAGGGGGAACCGGGGAGCTGTTTTTT	CASSSGTGGTGELFF
TRBD1	TRBV7-2	.	TRBJ2-3	TGTGCCAGCAGCCTAGGGACAGCAAGCACAGATACGCAGTATTTT	CASSLGTASTDTQYF
TRBD1	TRBV5-6	.	TRBJ2-7	TGTGCCAGCAGCTTGGACAGGGGATACGAGCAGTACTTC	CASSLDRGYEQYF
.	TRBV19	.	TRBJ1-2	TGTGCCAGTAGTACCCGGGAGCAAAAGAACTATGGCTACACCTTC	CASSTREQKNYGYTF
.	TRBV4-2	.	TRBJ1-1	TGTGCCAGCAGCTTAGGAGCTGAAGCTTTCTTT	CASSLGAEAFF
.	TRBV19	.	TRBJ1-2	TGTGCCAGTAGTAAGGCAGGGAACTATGGCTACACCTTC	CASSKAGNYGYTF
.	TRBV13	.	TRBJ1-4	TGTGCCAGCAGCTTATTCGGGGGAACTAATGAAAAACTGTTTTTT	CASSLFGGTNEKLFF
.	TRBV7-9	.	TRBJ1-5	TGTGCCAGCAGCTCCGTAGGGGCTAGCAATCAGCCCCAGCATTTT	CASSSVGASNQPQHF
.	TRBV11-1	.	TRBJ1-5	TGTGCCAGCAGCCCGGGGTATGGCAATCAGCCCCAGCATTTT	CASSPGYGNQPQHF
.	TRBV5-1	once	TRBJ2-7	TGCGCCAGCAGCTTAGAAGGGTCAGGGGTATACGAGCAGTACTTC	CASSLEGSGVYEQYF
TRBD1	TRBV5-1	.	TRBJ1-5	TGCGCCAGCAGCCCCGGACAGGAAACGACTCAGCCCCAGCATTTT	CASSPGQETTQPQHF
.	TRBV9	.	TRBJ1-1	TGTGCCAGCAGCGTAGCAAGGGGAGGCACTGAAGCTTTCTTT	CASSVARGGTEAFF
TRBD1	TRBV15	.	TRBJ1-2	TGTGCCACCAGCAGACCGGCCCAGGGGGCGGGCTATGGCTACACCTTC	CATSRPAQGAGYGYTF
.	TRBV4-2	once	TRBJ2-7	TGTGCCAGCAGCCAAGAGGGAAGTCTAAGGGGCTCCTACGAGCAGTACTTC	CASSQEGSLRGSYEQYF
.	TRBV27	few	TRBJ2-2	TGTGCCAGCAGTTTCCTTCCAGGGGTCGGGGAGCTGTTTTTT	CASSFLPGVGELFF
.	TRBV4-3	few	TRBJ1-2	TGCGCCAGCAGCCAAGCAACAGCAATGAACTATGGCTACACCTTC	CASSQATAMNYGYTF
.	TRBV4-2	.	TRBJ1-3	TGTGCCAGCAGCCAAGGGCTCCGACAGTATGGAAACACCATATATTTT	CASSQGLRQYGNTIYF
.	TRBV28	.	TRBJ1-2	TGTGCCAGCAGTTTACGCGCGGCAGTAGCTAACTATGGCTACACCTTC	CASSLRAAVANYGYTF
TRBD1	TRBV30	.	TRBJ2-7	TGTGCCTGGAGTGCTCGGGACAGCTCCTACGAGCAGTACTTC	CAWSARDSSYEQYF
.	TRBV7-6	.	TRBJ2-1	TGTGCCAGCAGCTTAGATAAGGGGGTCTACAATGAGCAGTTCTTC	CASSLDKGVYNEQFF